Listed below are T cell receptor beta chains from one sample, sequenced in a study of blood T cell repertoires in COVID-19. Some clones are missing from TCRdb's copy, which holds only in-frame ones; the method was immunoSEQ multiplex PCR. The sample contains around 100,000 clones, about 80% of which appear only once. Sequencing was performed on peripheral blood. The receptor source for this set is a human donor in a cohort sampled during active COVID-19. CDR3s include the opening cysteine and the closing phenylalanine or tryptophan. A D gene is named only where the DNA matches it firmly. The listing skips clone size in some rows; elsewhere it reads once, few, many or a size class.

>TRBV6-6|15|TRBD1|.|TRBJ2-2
TGTGCCAGCAGCCCAGGGACAGAGAACACCGGGGAGCTGTTTTTT
CASSPGTENTGELFF
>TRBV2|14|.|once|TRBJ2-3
TGTGCCAGCAGTGAAGGTACCCGGAGAGATACGCAGTATTTT
CASSEGTRRDTQYF
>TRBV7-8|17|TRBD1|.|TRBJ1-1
TGTGCCAGCAGCCTCCGTGGTGCAGGCCAGGGGGACACTGAAGCTTTCTTT
CASSLRGAGQGDTEAFF
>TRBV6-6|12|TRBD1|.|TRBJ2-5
TGTGCCAGTTCCAGGGGGATCGAGACCCAGTACTTC
CASSRGIETQYF
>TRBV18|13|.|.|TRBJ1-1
TGTGCCAGCTCACCCCTTATGGACAGTGAAGCTTTCTTT
CASSPLMDSEAFF
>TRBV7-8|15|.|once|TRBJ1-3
TGTGCCAGCAGCTTCACCCAGGGGACTGGAAACACCATATATTTT
CASSFTQGTGNTIYF
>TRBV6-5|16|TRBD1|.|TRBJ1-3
TGTGCCAGCAGTTACTCCAGGGGGCCTTCTGGAAACACCATATATTTT
CASSYSRGPSGNTIYF
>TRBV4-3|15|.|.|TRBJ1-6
TGCGCCAGCAGCCAAGATGGGGGAGGTAATTCACCCCTCCACTTT
CASSQDGGGNSPLHF
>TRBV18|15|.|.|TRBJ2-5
TGTGCCAGCTCACGACTCACTGGGGGCAGAGAGACCCAGTACTTC
CASSRLTGGRETQYF
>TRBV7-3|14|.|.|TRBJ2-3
TGTGCCAGCAGCCCACCCATGGCCACAGATACGCAGTATTTT
CASSPPMATDTQYF
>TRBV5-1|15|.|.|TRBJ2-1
TGCGCCAGCAGCTTTGGGGGGGCCTCCTACAATGAGCAGTTCTTC
CASSFGGASYNEQFF
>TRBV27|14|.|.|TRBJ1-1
TGTGCCAGCAGTTTAGCGGGTATAGGGACTGAAGCTTTCTTT
CASSLAGIGTEAFF
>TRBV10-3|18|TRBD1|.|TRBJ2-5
TGTGCCATCAGTGAGCGACAGGGGGCTTTTTCGGCACAAGAGACCCAGTACTTC
CAISERQGAFSAQETQYF
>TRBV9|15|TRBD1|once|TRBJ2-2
TGTGCCAGCAGCGTAGACGGACAGGGTGACGGGGAGCTGTTTTTT
CASSVDGQGDGELFF
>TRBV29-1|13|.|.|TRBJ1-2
TGCAGCGTGACGAGCCAGGTCGGGGGTGGCTACACCTTC
CSVTSQVGGGYTF
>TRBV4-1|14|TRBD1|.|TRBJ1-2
TGCGCCAGCAGCCAGGGACAGGGCTTGTCTGGCTACACCTTC
CASSQGQGLSGYTF
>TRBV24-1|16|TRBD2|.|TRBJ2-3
TGTGCCACCAGTGCCCTGACTAGCGGGGGCACAGATACGCAGTATTTT
CATSALTSGGTDTQYF
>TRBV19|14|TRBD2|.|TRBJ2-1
TGTGCCACCGGGAGCGGGGCCCTCGGGAATGAGCAGTTCTTC
CATGSGALGNEQFF
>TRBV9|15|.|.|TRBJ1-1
TGTGCCAGCAGCTTTTCCACCCAGGGAAACACTGAAGCTTTCTTT
CASSFSTQGNTEAFF
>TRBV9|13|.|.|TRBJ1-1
TGTGCCAGCAGCGTAGGACAGCGCCTACCAGCTTTCTTT
CASSVGQRLPAFF
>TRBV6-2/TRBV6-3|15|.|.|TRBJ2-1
TGTGCCAGCAGTTACGGGGGGGCCGGTTACAATGAGCAGTTCTTC
CASSYGGAGYNEQFF
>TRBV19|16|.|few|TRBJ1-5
TGTGCCAGTAGTCAACTAGAAACGACGCACAATCAGCCCCAGCATTTT
CASSQLETTHNQPQHF
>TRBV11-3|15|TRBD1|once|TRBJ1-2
TGTGCCAGCAGCTACCGACAGGGAACTAACTATGGCTACACCTTC
CASSYRQGTNYGYTF
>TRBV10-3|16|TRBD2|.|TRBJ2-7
TGTGCCATCAGCCTGACCGAGGAGGCGGGAGCCTACGAGCAGTACTTC
CAISLTEEAGAYEQYF
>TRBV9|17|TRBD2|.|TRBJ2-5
TGTGCCAGCAGCATTGGCCTGACTAGCGGGGCCCAGGAGACCCAGTACTTC
CASSIGLTSGAQETQYF
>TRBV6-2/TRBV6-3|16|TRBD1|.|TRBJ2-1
TGTGCCAGCAGTCGATACAGGACAGGGACATACAATGAGCAGTTCTTC
CASSRYRTGTYNEQFF
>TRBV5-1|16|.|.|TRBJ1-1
TGCGCCAGCAAAGGGGGGGGTCAGAGGATTAACACTGAAGCTTTCTTT
CASKGGGQRINTEAFF
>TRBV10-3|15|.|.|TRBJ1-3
TGTGCCATCAGTACTCAGGGCCCCTCTGGAAACACCATATATTTT
CAISTQGPSGNTIYF
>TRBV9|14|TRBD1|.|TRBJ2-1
TGTGCCAGCAGCGGGCGGACAGGGTACAATGAGCAGTTCTTC
CASSGRTGYNEQFF
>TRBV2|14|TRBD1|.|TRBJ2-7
TGTGCCAGCAGCCGGGACAGGGAAGGGTACGAGCAGTACTTC
CASSRDREGYEQYF
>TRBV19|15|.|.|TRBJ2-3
TGTGCCAGTAGTTCACAGGCCACTAGCACAGATACGCAGTATTTT
CASSSQATSTDTQYF
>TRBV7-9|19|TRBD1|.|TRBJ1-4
TGTGCCAGCAGCCTAAACCGGGACAGGGGAATTCGGTGGAATGAAAAACTGTTTTTT
CASSLNRDRGIRWNEKLFF
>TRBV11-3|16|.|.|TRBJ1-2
TGTGCCAGCAGCTCCGAAGGGAGGGAGGGGAACTATGGCTACACCTTC
CASSSEGREGNYGYTF
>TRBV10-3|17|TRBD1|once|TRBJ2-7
TGTGCCATCAGTGCCCCTGACAGGGCCACGAGCTCCTACGAGCAGTACTTC
CAISAPDRATSSYEQYF
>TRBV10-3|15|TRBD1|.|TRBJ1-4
TGTGCCATCAGCCCAGGGGGTAGCGCTAATGAAAAACTGTTTTTT
CAISPGGSANEKLFF
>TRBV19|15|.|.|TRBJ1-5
TGTGCCAGTACATCGAGTGAGCTTAGCAATCAGCCCCAGCATTTT
CASTSSELSNQPQHF
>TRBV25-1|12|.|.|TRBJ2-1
TGTGCCAGCGGCAGGGTTAACAATGAGCAGTTCTTC
CASGRVNNEQFF
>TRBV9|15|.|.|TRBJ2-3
TGTGCCAGCAGCGTAGTCCCTCGGGGCACAGATACGCAGTATTTT
CASSVVPRGTDTQYF
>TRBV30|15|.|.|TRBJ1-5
TGTGCCTGGAGTGTCGTAGGGGGAAATAATCAGCCCCAGCATTTT
CAWSVVGGNNQPQHF
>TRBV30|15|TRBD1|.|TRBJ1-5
TGTGCCTGGAGCGCGGGACAGAGCGGCAATCAGCCCCAGCATTTT
CAWSAGQSGNQPQHF
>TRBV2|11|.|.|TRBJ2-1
TGTGCCAGCAAGGAGCGGAATGAGCAGTTCTTC
CASKERNEQFF